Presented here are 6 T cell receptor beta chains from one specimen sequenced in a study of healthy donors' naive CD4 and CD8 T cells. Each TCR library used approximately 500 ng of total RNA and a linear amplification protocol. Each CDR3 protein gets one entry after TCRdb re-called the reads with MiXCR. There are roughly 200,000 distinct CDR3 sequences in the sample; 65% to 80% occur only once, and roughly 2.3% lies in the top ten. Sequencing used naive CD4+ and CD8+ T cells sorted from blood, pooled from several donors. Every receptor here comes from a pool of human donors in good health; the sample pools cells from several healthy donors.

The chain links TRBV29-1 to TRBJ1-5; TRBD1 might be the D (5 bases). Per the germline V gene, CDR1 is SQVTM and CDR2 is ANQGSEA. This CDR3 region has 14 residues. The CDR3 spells CRVHPWGFNQPQHF. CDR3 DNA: TGCAGAGTACACCCGTGGGGGTTCAATCAGCCCCAGCATTTT.

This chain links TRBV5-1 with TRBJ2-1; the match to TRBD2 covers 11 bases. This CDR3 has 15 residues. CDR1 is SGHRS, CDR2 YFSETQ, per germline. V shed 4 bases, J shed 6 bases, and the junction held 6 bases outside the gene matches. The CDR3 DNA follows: TGCGCCAGCAGCCTACTAGCGGGGGAACTCAATGAGCAGTTCTTC. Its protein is CASSLLAGELNEQFF.

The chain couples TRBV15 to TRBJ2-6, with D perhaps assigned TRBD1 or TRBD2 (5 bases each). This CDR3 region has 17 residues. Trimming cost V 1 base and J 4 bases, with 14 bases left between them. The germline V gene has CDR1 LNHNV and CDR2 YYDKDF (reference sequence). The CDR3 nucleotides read TGTGCCACCAGCAGAGCGTTTGAGGGGCGCGGGGCCAACGTCCTGACTTTC. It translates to CATSRAFEGRGANVLTF. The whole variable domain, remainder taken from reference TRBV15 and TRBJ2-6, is DAMVIQNPRYQVTQFGKPVTLSCSQTLNHNVMYWYQQKSSQAPKLLFHYYDKDFNNEADTPDNFQSRRPNTSFCFLDIRSPGLGDTAMYLCATSRAFEGRGANVLTFGAGSRLTVL.

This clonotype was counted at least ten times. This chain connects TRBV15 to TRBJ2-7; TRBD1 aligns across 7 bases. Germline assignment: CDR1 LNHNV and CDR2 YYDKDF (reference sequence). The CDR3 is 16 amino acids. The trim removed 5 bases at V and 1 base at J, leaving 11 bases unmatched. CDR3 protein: CATSGPGQKNSYEQYF. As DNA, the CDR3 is TGTGCCACCAGCGGCCCGGGACAGAAAAATTCCTACGAGCAGTACTTC. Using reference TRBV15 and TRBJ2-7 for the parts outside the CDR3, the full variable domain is DAMVIQNPRYQVTQFGKPVTLSCSQTLNHNVMYWYQQKSSQAPKLLFHYYDKDFNNEADTPDNFQSRRPNTSFCFLDIRSPGLGDTAMYLCATSGPGQKNSYEQYFGPGTRLTVT.

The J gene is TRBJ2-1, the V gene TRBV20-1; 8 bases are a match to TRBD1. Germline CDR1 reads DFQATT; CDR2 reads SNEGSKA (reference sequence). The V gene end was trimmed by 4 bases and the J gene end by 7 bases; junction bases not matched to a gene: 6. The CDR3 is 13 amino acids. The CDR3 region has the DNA TGCAGTGCTATCCAGGGGGCGCCGAATGAGCAGTTCTTC. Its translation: CSAIQGAPNEQFF.

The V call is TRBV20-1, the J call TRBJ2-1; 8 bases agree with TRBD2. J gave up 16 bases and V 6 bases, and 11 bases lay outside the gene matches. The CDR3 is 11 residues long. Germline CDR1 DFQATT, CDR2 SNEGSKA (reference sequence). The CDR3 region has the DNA TGCAGTGCCTTCGAGGGGACTAGTTCTTTCTTC. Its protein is CSAFEGTSSFF.